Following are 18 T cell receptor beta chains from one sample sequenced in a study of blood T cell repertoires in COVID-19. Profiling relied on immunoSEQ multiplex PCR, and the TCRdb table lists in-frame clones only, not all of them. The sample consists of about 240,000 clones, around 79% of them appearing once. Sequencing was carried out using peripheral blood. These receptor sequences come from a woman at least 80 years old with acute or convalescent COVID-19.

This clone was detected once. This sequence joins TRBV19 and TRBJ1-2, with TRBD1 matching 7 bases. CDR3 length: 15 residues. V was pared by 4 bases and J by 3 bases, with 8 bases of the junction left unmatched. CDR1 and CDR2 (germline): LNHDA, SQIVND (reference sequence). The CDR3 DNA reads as TGTGCCAGTAGTACTACAGGGGCGGTCGACTATGGCTACACCTTC. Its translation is CASSTTGAVDYGYTF. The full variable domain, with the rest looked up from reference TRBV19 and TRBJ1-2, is DGGITQSPKYLFRKEGQNVTLSCEQNLNHDAMYWYRQDPGQGLRLIYYSQIVNDFQKGDIAEGYSVSREKKESFPLTVTSAQKNPTAFYLCASSTTGAVDYGYTFGSGTRLTVV.

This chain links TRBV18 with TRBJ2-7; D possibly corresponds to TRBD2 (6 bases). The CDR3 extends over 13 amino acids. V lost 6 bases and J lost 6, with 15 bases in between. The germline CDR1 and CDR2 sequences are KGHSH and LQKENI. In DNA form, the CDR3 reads TGTGCCAGCTCCCGGGGACTCCTCCTCGAGCAGTACTTC. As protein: CASSRGLLLEQYF.

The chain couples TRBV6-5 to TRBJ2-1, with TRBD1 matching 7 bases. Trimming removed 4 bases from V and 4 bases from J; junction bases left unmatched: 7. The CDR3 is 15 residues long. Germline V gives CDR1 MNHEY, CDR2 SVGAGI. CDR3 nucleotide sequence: TGTGCCAGCAGTTCCCTCCCGGGACAGTACAATGAGCAGTTCTTC. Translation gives CASSSLPGQYNEQFF.

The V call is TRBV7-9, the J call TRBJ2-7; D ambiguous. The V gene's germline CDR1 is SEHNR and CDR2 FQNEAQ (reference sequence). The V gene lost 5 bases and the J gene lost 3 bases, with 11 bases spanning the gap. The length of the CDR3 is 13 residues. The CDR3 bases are TGTGCCAGCAGCCCCCCTGCCGGCTACGAGCAGTACTTC. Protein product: CASSPPAGYEQYF.

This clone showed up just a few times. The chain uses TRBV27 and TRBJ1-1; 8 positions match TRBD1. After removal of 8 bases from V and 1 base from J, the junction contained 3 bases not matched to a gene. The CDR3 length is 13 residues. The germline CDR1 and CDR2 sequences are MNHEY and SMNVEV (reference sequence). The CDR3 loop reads CASGTGRNTEAFF. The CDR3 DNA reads TGTGCCAGCGGGACAGGTAGGAACACTGAAGCTTTCTTT.

For the CDR3, the DNA is TGTGCCAGCAGCTTGGCCGGCGGACAGGGGATCTCTGGCTACACCTTC. Amino acids: CASSLAGGQGISGYTF. This chain links TRBV5-4 with TRBJ1-2, with 9 positions matching TRBD1. Per germline, CDR1 SGHNT and CDR2 YYREEE (reference sequence). V gave up 0 bases and J gave up 7 bases; unmatched junction bases: 10. The CDR3 sequence is 16 residues long. The complete variable domain, with remaining parts taken from reference TRBV5-4 and TRBJ1-2, reads ETGVTQSPTHLIKTRGQQVTLRCSSQSGHNTVSWYQQALGQGPQFIFQYYREEENGRGNFPPRFSGLQFPNYSSELNVNALELDDSALYLCASSLAGGQGISGYTFGSGTRLTVV.

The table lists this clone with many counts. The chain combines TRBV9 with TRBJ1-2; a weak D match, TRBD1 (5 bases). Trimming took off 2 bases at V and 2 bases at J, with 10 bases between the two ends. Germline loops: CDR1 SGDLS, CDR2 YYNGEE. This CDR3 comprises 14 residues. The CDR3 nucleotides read TGTGCCAGCAGCGTGCAGGGTTCCAACTATGGCTACACCTTC. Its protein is CASSVQGSNYGYTF.

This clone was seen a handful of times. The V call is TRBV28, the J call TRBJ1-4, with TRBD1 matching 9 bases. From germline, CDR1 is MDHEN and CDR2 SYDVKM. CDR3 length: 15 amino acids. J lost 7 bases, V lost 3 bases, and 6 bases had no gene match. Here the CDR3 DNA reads TGTGCCAGCAGTTTTCGTACAGGGGGCGGTGAAAAACTGTTTTTT. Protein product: CASSFRTGGGEKLFF.

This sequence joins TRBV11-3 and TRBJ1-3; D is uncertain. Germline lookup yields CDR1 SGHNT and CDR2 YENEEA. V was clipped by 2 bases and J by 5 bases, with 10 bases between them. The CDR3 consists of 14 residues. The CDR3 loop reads CASSLPTVRNTIYF. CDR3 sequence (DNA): TGTGCCAGCAGCTTACCTACAGTAAGAAACACCATATATTTT.

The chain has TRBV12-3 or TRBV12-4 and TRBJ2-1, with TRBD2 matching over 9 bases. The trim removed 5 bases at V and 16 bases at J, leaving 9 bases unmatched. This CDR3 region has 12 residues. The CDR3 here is CASSREREAPFF. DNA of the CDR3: TGTGCCAGCAGTCGCGAGCGGGAGGCGCCCTTCTTC.

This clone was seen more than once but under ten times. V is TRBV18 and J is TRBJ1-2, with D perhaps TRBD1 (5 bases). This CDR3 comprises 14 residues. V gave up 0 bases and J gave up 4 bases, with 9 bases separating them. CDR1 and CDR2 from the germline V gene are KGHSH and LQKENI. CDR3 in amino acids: CASSPPVDTYGYTF. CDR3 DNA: TGTGCCAGCTCACCACCCGTGGACACCTATGGCTACACCTTC.

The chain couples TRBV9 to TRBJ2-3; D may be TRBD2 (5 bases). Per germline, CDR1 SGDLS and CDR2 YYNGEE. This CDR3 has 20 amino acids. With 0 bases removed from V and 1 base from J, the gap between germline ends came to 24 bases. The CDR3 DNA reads TGTGCCAGCAGCGTAGATCTGCCTCTAGGCGGGCCCTGGGGCACAGATACGCAGTATTTT. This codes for CASSVDLPLGGPWGTDTQYF.

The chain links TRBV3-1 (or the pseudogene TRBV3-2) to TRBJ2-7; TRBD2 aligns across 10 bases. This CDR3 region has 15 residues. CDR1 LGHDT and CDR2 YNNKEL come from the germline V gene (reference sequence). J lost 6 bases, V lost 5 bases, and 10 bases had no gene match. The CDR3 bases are TGTGCCAGCAGCTCCTCCAGCGGGGGGGCAATCGAGCAGTACTTC. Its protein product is CASSSSSGGAIEQYF.

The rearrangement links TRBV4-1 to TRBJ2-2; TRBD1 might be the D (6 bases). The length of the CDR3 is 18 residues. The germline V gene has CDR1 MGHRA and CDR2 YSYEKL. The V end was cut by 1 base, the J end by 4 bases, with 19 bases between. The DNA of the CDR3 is TGCGCCAGCAGCCAAGCACCGCCTAACAGGGTTTTCACCGGGGAGCTGTTTTTT. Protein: CASSQAPPNRVFTGELFF.

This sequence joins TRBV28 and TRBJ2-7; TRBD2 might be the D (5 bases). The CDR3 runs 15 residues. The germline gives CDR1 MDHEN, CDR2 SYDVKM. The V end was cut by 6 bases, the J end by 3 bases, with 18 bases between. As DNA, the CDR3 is TGTGCCAGCAGCCAAGGACTTGGGCCATTCTACGAGCAGTACTTC. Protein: CASSQGLGPFYEQYF.

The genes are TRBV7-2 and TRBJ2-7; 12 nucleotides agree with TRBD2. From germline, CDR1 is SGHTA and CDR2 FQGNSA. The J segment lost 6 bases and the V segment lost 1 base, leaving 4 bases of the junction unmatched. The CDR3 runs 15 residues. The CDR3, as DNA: TGTGCCAGCAGCTTAGGGACTAGCGGGAACGGCGAGCAGTACTTC. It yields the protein CASSLGTSGNGEQYF.

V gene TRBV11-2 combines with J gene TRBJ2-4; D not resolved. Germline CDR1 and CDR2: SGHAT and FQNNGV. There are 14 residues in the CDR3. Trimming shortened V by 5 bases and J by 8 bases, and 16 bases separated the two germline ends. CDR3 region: CASSQFRGEDIQYF. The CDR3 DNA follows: TGTGCCAGCAGCCAATTTCGAGGTGAGGACATTCAGTACTTC.

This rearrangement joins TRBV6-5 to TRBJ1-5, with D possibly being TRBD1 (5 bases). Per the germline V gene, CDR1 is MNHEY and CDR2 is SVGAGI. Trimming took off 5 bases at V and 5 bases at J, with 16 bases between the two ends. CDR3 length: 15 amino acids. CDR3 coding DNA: TGTGCCAGCAGTCCATCCGGGGGGATAGATCAGCCCCAGCATTTT. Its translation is CASSPSGGIDQPQHF.